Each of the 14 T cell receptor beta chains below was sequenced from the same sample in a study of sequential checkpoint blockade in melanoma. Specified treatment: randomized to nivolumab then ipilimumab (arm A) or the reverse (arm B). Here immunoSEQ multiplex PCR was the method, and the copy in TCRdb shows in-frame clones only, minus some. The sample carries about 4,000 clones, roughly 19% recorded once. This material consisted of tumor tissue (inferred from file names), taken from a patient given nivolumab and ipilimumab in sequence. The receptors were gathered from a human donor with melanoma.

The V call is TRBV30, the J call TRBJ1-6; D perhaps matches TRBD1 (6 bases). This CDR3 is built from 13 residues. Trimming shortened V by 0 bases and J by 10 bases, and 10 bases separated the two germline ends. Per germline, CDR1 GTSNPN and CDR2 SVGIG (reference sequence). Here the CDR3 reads CAWSVGGLSPLHF. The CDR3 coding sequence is TGTGCCTGGAGTGTAGGGGGGCTATCACCCCTCCACTTT.

Written as DNA, the CDR3 is TGTGCCAGTAGTCCTCGGCAGGGACTAGCGGGGGTGATGGCCAAAAACATTCAGTACTTC. As protein: CASSPRQGLAGVMAKNIQYF. This sequence joins TRBV19 and TRBJ2-4; TRBD2 matches at 14 bases. Germline trimming cut 5 bases from V and 1 base from J; bases unmatched to any gene: 13. In germline, CDR1 is LNHDA, CDR2 SQIVND (reference sequence). This CDR3 region has 20 residues.

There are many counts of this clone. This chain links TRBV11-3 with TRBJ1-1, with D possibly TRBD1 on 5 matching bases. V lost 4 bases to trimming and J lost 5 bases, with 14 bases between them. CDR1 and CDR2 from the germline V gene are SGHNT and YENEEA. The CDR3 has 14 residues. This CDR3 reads CASSSRVWETEAFF. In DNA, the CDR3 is TGTGCCAGCAGCTCCAGGGTTTGGGAGACTGAAGCTTTCTTT.

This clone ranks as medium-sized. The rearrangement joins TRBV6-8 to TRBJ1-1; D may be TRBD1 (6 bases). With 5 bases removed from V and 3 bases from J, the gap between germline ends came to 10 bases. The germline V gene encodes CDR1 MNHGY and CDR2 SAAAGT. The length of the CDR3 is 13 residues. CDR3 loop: CASSHTGYTEAFF. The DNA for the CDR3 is TGTGCCAGCAGTCATACAGGGTACACTGAAGCTTTCTTT.

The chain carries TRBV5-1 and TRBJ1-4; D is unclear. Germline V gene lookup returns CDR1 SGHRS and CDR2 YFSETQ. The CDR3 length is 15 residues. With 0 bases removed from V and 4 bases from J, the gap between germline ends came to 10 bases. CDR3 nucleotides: TGCGCCAGCAGCTTGGTATCCGATGGTAATGAAAAACTGTTTTTT. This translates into CASSLVSDGNEKLFF.

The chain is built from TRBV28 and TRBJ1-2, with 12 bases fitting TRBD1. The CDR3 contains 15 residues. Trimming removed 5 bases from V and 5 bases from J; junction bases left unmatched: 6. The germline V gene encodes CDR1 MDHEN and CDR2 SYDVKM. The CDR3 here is CASSRPGQGAYGYTF. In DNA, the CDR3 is TGTGCCAGCAGTCGTCCGGGACAGGGGGCTTATGGCTACACCTTC.

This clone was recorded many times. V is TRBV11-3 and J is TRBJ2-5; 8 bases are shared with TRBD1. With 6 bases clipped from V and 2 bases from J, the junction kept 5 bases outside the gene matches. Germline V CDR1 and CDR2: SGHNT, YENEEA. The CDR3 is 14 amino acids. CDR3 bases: TGTGCCAGCAGTTCACAGGGGGTTCAAGAGACCCAGTACTTC. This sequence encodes CASSSQGVQETQYF.

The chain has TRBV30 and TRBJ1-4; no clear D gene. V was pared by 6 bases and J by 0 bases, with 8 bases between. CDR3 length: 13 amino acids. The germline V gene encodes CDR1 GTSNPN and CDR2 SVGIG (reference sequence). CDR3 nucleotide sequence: TGTGCCTGCAAAAGGGCAACTAATGAAAAACTGTTTTTT. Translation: CACKRATNEKLFF.

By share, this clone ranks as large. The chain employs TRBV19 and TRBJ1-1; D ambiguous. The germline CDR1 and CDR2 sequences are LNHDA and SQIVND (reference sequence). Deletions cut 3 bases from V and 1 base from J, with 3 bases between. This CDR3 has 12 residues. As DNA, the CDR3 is TGTGCCAGTAGTATCGGGAACACTGAAGCTTTCTTT. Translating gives CASSIGNTEAFF.

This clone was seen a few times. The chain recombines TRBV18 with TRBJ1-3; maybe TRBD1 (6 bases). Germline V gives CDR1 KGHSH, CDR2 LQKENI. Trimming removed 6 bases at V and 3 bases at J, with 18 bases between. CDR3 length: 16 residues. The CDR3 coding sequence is TGTGCCAGCTCCACGAACCGGGGGGCTGGTGGAAACACCATATATTTT. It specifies CASSTNRGAGGNTIYF.

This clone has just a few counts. This CDR3 is CASSQERTAAGSPLHF. In DNA form, the CDR3 reads TGCGCCAGCAGCCAAGAACGCACAGCTGCGGGGTCACCCCTCCACTTT. The chain employs TRBV1 and TRBJ1-6. TRBV1 is a pseudogene segment. The length of the CDR3 is 16 residues.

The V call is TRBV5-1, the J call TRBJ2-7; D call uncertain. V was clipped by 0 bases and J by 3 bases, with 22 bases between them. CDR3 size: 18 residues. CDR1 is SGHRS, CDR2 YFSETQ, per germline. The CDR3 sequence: CASSLGVLTPASHYEQYF. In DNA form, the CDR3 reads TGCGCCAGCAGCTTGGGGGTCCTCACACCGGCCTCCCACTACGAGCAGTACTTC.

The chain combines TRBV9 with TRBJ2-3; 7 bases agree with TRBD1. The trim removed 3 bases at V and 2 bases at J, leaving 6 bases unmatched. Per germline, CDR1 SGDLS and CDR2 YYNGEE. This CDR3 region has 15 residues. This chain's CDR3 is CASSAGDSYTDTQYF. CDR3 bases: TGTGCCAGCAGCGCCGGGGACAGTTACACAGATACGCAGTATTTT. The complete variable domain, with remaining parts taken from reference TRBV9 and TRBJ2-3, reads DSGVTQTPKHLITATGQRVTLRCSPRSGDLSVYWYQQSLDQGLQFLIQYYNGEERAKGNILERFSAQQFPDLHSELNLSSLELGDSALYFCASSAGDSYTDTQYFGPGTRLTVL.

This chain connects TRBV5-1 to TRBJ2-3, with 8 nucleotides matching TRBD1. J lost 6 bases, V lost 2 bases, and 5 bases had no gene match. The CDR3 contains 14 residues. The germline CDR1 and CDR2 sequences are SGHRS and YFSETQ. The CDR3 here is CASSFDRGRDTQYF. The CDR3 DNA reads TGCGCCAGCAGCTTTGACAGGGGCAGGGATACGCAGTATTTT.